The 15 T cell receptor beta chains below all came from one sample that was sequenced in a study of blood T cell repertoires in COVID-19. Here immunoSEQ multiplex PCR was the method, and the copy in TCRdb shows in-frame clones only, minus some. Of around 500,000 clones in the sample, about nine tenths were seen once. Material for sequencing was PBMCs or T cells enriched from blood (not recorded which). These receptors were collected from a woman aged 60 to 75 who had recovered from COVID-19.

The rearrangement links TRBV5-4 to TRBJ1-3; the match to TRBD1 covers 8 bases. V shed 0 bases, J shed 6 bases, and the junction held 5 bases outside the gene matches. Germline CDR1 reads SGHNT; CDR2 reads YYREEE (reference sequence). This CDR3 contains 15 residues. CDR3 residues: CASSLGTGNENTIYF. CDR3 in DNA: TGTGCCAGCAGCTTGGGGACAGGGAACGAAAACACCATATATTTT.

The genes are TRBV10-2 and TRBJ1-1; D may be TRBD1 (5 bases). The CDR3 loop spans 11 amino acids. Germline V gives CDR1 WSHSY, CDR2 SAAADI. Trimming left V 8 bases short and J 9 bases short, with 13 bases between. The CDR3 coding sequence is TGCGCCAGCCGGGGGAGGCGTAAAGCTTTCTTT. Its protein is CASRGRRKAFF.

About this clone itself: The junction differs from germline at one of its ends, possibly a read error. The chain combines TRBV7-8 with TRBJ2-4; TRBD1 is a possible D gene (7 bases). This CDR3 comprises 15 residues. CDR1 is SGHVS, CDR2 FQNEAQ, per germline. The DNA of the CDR3 is TGTGCCAGCAGCTTAGGGCGGGGCAGGGGGAACAATCAGTACTTC. Protein: CASSLGRGRGNNQYF.

The chain joins TRBV9 to TRBJ1-3; D is undetermined. Germline loops: CDR1 SGDLS, CDR2 YYNGEE. The V and J ends lost 4 bases and 0 bases respectively, with 11 bases between them. There are 15 residues in the CDR3. The DNA for the CDR3 is TGTGCCAGCAGCTTCGACGGGAGCTCTGGAAACACCATATATTTT. As protein: CASSFDGSSGNTIYF.

The chain recombines TRBV3-1 (or the pseudogene TRBV3-2) with TRBJ1-4; no clear D. CDR1 is LGHDT, CDR2 YNNKEL, per germline (reference sequence). CDR3 size: 15 residues. Trimming left V 1 base short and J 3 bases short, with 9 bases between. CDR3 sequence: CASSQGGRANEKLFF. The CDR3 coding sequence is TGTGCCAGCAGCCAAGGTGGGAGGGCTAATGAAAAACTGTTTTTT.

The genes are TRBV10-1 and TRBJ1-5; D is ambiguous. V was trimmed by 6 bases and J by 7 bases, leaving 13 bases between them. This CDR3 spans 13 amino acids. Germline V gives CDR1 WNHNN, CDR2 SYGVQD (reference sequence). Here the CDR3 DNA reads TGCGCCAGCAGCCCCTCGGGAGACCAGCCCCAGCATTTT. As protein: CASSPSGDQPQHF.

This clone was recorded only once. The rearrangement joins TRBV10-3 to TRBJ1-5; 7 bases match TRBD1. Germline CDR1 ENHRY, CDR2 SYGVKD. CDR3 length: 14 amino acids. J gave up 3 bases and V 10 bases, and 9 bases lay outside the gene matches. The chain's CDR3 is CATAPGTVNQPQHF. The CDR3 DNA follows: TGTGCCACCGCACCCGGGACAGTCAATCAGCCCCAGCATTTT.

The J gene is TRBJ2-4, the V gene TRBV6-5; TRBD1 is a possible D gene (6 bases). The CDR3 contains 14 residues. Germline V gives CDR1 MNHEY, CDR2 SVGAGI. V lost 5 bases, J lost 11 bases, and 19 bases lay in between. DNA for the CDR3: TGTGCCAGCAGTCAGGGGTTTGTAAGGGAAGTTCAGTACTTC. Translated: CASSQGFVREVQYF.

The rearrangement uses TRBV7-9 and TRBJ2-1; D is possibly TRBD2 (5 bases). The CDR3 spans 14 residues. V shed 2 bases and J shed 2 bases, with 7 bases lying between them. In germline, CDR1 is SEHNR, CDR2 FQNEAQ (reference sequence). The CDR3 bases are TGTGCCAGCAGCTTAAGCGGAACCTACAATGAGCAGTTCTTC. Translation gives CASSLSGTYNEQFF.

The rearrangement joins TRBV4-2 to TRBJ1-3, with 7 bases matching TRBD1. In germline, CDR1 is LGHNA, CDR2 YNFKEQ. The CDR3 sequence is 17 residues long. V lost 4 bases, J lost 2 bases, and 11 bases stayed unmatched. CDR3 sequence: CASSLAPRDSTGNTIYF. CDR3 sequence (DNA): TGTGCCAGCAGCCTCGCACCCCGGGACAGCACTGGAAACACCATATATTTT.

This CDR3 is CASSLGDTINQPQHF. Here the CDR3 DNA reads TGTGCCAGCAGCTTAGGGGACACCATTAATCAGCCCCAGCATTTT. J is TRBJ1-5 and V is TRBV7-8; a weak D match, TRBD1 (6 bases). This CDR3 contains 15 residues. CDR1 and CDR2 from the germline V gene are SGHVS and FQNEAQ. V dropped 1 base and J dropped 4 bases, with 11 bases sitting between them.

The rearrangement links TRBV7-8 to TRBJ2-1; 12 bases are a match to TRBD2. Germline loops: CDR1 SGHVS, CDR2 FQNEAQ. There are 15 residues in the CDR3. The trim removed 3 bases at V and 7 bases at J, leaving 4 bases unmatched. The CDR3 DNA reads as TGTGCCAGCAGCTTGCCCGGACTAGCGGGAAATGAGCAGTTCTTC. Encoded protein: CASSLPGLAGNEQFF.

The chain couples TRBV30 to TRBJ1-5, with D perhaps matching TRBD1 (5 bases). V shed 4 bases and J shed 4 bases, with 23 bases lying between them. The CDR3 consists of 17 residues. Germline CDR1 GTSNPN, CDR2 SVGIG (reference sequence). CDR3 coding DNA: TGTGCCTGGAACTCCGCGTGGTCAGGGCGACTTAATCAGCCCCAGCATTTT. Its translation is CAWNSAWSGRLNQPQHF.

This clone appeared once. The chain has TRBV28 and TRBJ1-1; 7 bases align to TRBD1. Losses at the gene ends were 1 base for V and 6 bases for J; bases not matched to a gene: 2. CDR3 length: 13 amino acids. Looked up from germline, CDR1 is MDHEN and CDR2 is SYDVKM. CDR3 nucleotides: TGTGCCAGCAGTTTATACAGGGGTGCTGAAGCTTTCTTT. It codes for CASSLYRGAEAFF.

The chain couples TRBV10-3 to TRBJ2-2; perhaps TRBD2 as D (6 bases). V was clipped by 2 bases and J by 6 bases, with 13 bases between them. There are 15 residues in the CDR3. The germline V gene has CDR1 ENHRY and CDR2 SYGVKD. Here the CDR3 DNA reads TGTGCCATCAGTGAGACCCGACTAGTCCCCGGGGAGCTGTTTTTT. Protein: CAISETRLVPGELFF.